This T cell receptor beta chain derives from a study of T cell repertoires in cytomegalovirus infection. Study-level background: As its CMV epitopes, the study selected recently identified HLA-C-restricted and well-studied HLA-B-restricted targets.

This clonotype was counted a few times. Its specificity is not known. TCRdb called the reads again in MiXCR, with one record for every CDR3 protein. In the table there are some 920,000 distinct CDR3 sequences, around a third of which are singletons. Germline CDR1 and CDR2: SGDLS and YYNGEE. The CDR3 consists of 14 residues. With V trimmed by 1 base and J by 4 bases, 3 bases remained unmatched. Whole-study results and caveats: Totalled public TCR beta family frequency picked out people who carried CMV plus the relevant HLA.

The starting material was cultured CD8+ T cells from PBMCs, obtained from culture after CMV antigen stimulation. V usage is TRBV9 and J usage is TRBJ1-1; TRBD1 aligns across 8 bases. The sequence came from a human donor in good health (CMV status not recorded). Some clones in this sample may be carry-over from other donors' samples. In DNA, the CDR3 is TGTGCCAGCAGCGTAACAGGGGGTAGCACTGAAGCTTTCTTT. Encoded protein: CASSVTGGSTEAFF. The entire variable domain, with the rest obtained from reference TRBV9 and TRBJ1-1, is as follows: DSGVTQTPKHLITATGQRVTLRCSPRSGDLSVYWYQQSLDQGLQFLIQYYNGEERAKGNILERFSAQQFPDLHSELNLSSLELGDSALYFCASSVTGGSTEAFFGQGTRLTVV.